The entry below describes one T cell receptor beta chain. Its antigen is unknown. Multiplex touch-down PCR with TRB-A/B primers amplified rearranged V-D-J TRB sequences. TCRdb used MiXCR to reprocess the multiplex PCR reads, holding one entry per CDR3 protein. Of 9,300 or so distinct CDR3 sequences in the sample, less than 25% were seen once. This sample is part of a study of T cell repertoires in aging, cancer and after chemotherapy. Study summary: Chronic lymphocytic leukemia patients on fludarabine- or bendamustine-based regimens gave paired samples before and after chemotherapy. Study results and limitations: These repertoire data do not allow conclusions about immunological memory after chemotherapy. Across the chemotherapy interval, each cancer cohort showed higher median generation probability, suggesting thymic rebound. Age-matched healthy donors had significantly more diverse, less clonal blood TCR repertoires than untreated cancer patients.

The CDR3 is 17 residues long. Losses at the gene ends were 5 bases for V and 4 bases for J; bases not matched to a gene: 11. Per the germline V gene, CDR1 is SGHAT and CDR2 is FQNNGV. The template was genomic DNA from peripheral blood, not RNA. The origin of this receptor is a human donor with a blood cancer. The donor label of this sample is uncertain. Sequences were obtained from blood. This chain uses TRBV11-2 with TRBJ2-5; TRBD1 matches at 12 bases. The CDR3 DNA reads as TGTGCCAGCAGCAACAGGGACAGGGGGCTGGCGCGAGAGACCCAGTACTTC. Protein sequence: CASSNRDRGLARETQYF.